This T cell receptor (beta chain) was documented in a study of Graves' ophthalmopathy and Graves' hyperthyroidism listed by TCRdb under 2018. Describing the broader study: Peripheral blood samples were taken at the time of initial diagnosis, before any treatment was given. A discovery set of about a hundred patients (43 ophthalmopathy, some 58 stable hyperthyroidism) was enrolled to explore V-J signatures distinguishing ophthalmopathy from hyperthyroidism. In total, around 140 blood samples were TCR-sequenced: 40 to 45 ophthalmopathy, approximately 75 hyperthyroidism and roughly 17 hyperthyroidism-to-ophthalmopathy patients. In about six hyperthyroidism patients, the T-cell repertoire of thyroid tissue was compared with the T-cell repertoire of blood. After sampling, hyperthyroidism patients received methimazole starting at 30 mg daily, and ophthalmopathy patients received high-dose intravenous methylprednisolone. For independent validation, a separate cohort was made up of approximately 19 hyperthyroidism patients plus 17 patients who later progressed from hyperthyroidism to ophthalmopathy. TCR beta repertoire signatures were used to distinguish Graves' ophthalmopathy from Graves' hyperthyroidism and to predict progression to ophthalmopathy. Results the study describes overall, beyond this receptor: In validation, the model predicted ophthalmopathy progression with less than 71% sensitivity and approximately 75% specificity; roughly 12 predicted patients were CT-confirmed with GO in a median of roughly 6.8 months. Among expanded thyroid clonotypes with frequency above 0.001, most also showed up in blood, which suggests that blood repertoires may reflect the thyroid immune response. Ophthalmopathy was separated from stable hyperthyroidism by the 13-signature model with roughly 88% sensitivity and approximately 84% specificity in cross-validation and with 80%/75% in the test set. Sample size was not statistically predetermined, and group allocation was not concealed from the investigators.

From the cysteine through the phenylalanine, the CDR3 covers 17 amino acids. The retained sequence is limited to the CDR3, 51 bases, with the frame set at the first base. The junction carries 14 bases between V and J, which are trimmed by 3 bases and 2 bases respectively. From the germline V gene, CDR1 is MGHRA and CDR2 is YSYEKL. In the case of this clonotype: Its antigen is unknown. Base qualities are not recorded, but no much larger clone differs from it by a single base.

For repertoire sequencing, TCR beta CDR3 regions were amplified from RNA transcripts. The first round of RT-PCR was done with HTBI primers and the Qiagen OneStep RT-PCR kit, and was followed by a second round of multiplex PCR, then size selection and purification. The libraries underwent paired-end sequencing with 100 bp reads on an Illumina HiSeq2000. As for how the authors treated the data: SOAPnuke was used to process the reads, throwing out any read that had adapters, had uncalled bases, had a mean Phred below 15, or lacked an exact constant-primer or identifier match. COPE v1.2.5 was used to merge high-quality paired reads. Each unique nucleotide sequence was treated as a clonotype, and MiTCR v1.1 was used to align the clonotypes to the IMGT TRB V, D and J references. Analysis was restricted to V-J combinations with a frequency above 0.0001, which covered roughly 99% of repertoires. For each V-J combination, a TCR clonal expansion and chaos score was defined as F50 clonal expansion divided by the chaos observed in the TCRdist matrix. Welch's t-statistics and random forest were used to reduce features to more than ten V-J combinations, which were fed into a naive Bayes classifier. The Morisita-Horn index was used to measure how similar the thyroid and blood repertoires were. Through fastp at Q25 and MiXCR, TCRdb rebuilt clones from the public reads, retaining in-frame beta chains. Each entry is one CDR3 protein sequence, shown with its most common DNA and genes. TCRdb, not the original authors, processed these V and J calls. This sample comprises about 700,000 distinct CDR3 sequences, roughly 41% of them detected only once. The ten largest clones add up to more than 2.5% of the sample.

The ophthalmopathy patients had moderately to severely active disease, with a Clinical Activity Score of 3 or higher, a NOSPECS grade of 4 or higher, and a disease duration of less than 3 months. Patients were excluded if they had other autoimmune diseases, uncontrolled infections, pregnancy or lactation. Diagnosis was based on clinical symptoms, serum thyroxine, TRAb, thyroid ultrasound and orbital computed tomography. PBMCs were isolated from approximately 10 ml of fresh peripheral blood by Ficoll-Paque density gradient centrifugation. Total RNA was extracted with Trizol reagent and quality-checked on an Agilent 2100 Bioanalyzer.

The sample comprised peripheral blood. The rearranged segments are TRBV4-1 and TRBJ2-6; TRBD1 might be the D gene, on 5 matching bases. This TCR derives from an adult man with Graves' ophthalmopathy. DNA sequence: TGCGCCAGCAGCCATGAACCATCAGGGACTGGGGCCAACGTCCTGACTTTC. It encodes CASSHEPSGTGANVLTF.